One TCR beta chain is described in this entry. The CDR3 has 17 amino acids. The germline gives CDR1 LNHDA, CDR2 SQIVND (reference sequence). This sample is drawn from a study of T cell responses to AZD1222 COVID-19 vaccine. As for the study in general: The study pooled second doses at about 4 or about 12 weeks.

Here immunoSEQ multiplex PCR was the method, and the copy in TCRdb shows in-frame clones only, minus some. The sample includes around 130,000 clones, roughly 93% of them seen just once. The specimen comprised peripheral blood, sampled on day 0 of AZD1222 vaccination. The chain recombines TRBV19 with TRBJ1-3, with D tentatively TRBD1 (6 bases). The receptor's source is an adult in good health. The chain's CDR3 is CATLPGAGPLSGNTIYF. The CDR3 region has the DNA TGTGCGACTCTTCCGGGGGCAGGGCCCCTTTCTGGAAACACCATATATTTT.